Below are 18 T cell receptor beta chains sequenced from a single sample in a study of T cell responses to AZD1222 COVID-19 vaccine. Method: immunoSEQ multiplex PCR; TCRdb's copy keeps in-frame clones and lacks some. The sample has about 28,000 clones; about three quarters are singletons. Material: peripheral blood, obtained on day 0 of AZD1222 vaccination. Source of these receptors: an adult in good health.

The gene calls are TRBV14 and TRBJ2-1; the match to TRBD1 covers 7 bases. The V and J ends lost 1 base and 10 bases, in that order; junction bases with no gene match: 13. Looked up from germline, CDR1 is SGHDN and CDR2 is FVKESK. The CDR3 has 16 amino acids. CDR3 coding DNA: TGTGCCAGCAGCCAAGGAATTGACAGGGATTGGGGAGAGCAGTTCTTC. Translated: CASSQGIDRDWGEQFF.

The chain carries TRBV20-1 and TRBJ1-4; D not resolved. CDR3 length: 14 residues. CDR1 is DFQATT and CDR2 is SNEGSKA in the germline V gene (reference sequence). V gave up 3 bases and J gave up 10 bases, with 18 bases separating them. CDR3 bases: TGCAGTGCTAGTGAGACCGCGGCTTTTGGAAAACTGTTTTTT. This codes for CSASETAAFGKLFF.

For the CDR3, the DNA is TGTGCCAGCAGTTACTCGCTAGCGGGAGACTACAATGAGCAGTTCTTC. It codes for CASSYSLAGDYNEQFF. The chain couples TRBV6-5 to TRBJ2-1; 10 bases fit TRBD2. V was pared by 0 bases and J by 3 bases, with 2 bases of the junction left unmatched. The CDR3 has 16 amino acids. Germline V CDR1 and CDR2: MNHEY, SVGAGI.

This clone turned up a few times. This chain joins TRBV3-1 (or the pseudogene TRBV3-2) and TRBJ2-2; 7 bases map to TRBD1. Per germline, CDR1 LGHDT and CDR2 YNNKEL (reference sequence). Losses at the gene ends were 4 bases for V and 2 bases for J; bases not matched to a gene: 4. The length of the CDR3 is 15 residues. The CDR3 DNA reads TGTGCCAGCAGCCTGGGGGACAGAAACACCGGGGAGCTGTTTTTT. Its translation is CASSLGDRNTGELFF.

This clone was counted once. The chain links TRBV6-5 to TRBJ2-7, with D perhaps TRBD1 or TRBD2 (5 bases each). CDR1 MNHEY and CDR2 SVGAGI come from the germline V gene. CDR3 length: 14 amino acids. The germline V and J ends were trimmed by 5 bases and 2 bases, with 13 bases remaining between them. The DNA for the CDR3 is TGTGCCAGCAGTCAACGGGACCTGACCTACGAGCAGTACTTC. Amino acids: CASSQRDLTYEQYF.

The chain uses TRBV24-1 and TRBJ2-1, with D perhaps being TRBD1 or TRBD2 (5 bases each). V lost 6 bases to trimming and J lost 6 bases, with 26 bases between them. The length of the CDR3 is 18 residues. Germline V gene lookup returns CDR1 KGHDR and CDR2 SFDVKD. CDR3 nucleotide sequence: TGTGCCACCAGTCCCTCCTTTGCCGGGCCGCCGGGGCGCAATGAGCAGTTCTTC. Translated: CATSPSFAGPPGRNEQFF.

The chain has TRBV5-1 and TRBJ2-5; no definite D call. Germline CDR1 and CDR2: SGHRS and YFSETQ. The germline V and J ends were trimmed by 4 bases and 5 bases, with 9 bases remaining between them. The CDR3 length is 12 residues. The CDR3 DNA sequence: TGCGCCAGCAGCCCCCTTGGGGAGACCCAGTACTTC. This encodes CASSPLGETQYF. Full variable domain (outside the CDR3, taken from reference TRBV5-1 and TRBJ2-5): KAGVTQTPRYLIKTRGQQVTLSCSPISGHRSVSWYQQTPGQGLQFLFEYFSETQRNKGNFPGRFSGRQFSNSRSEMNVSTLELGDSALYLCASSPLGETQYFGPGTRLLVL.

Here the CDR3 reads CASSCSGQASGAKGEQFF. CDR3 coding DNA: TGTGCCAGCAGCTGCTCAGGGCAGGCTAGCGGGGCTAAGGGTGAGCAGTTCTTC. This sequence joins TRBV7-6 and TRBJ2-1; TRBD2 matches at 9 bases. The CDR3 spans 18 residues. Germline V gene lookup returns CDR1 SGHVS and CDR2 FNYEAQ. The J segment lost 9 bases and the V segment lost 4 bases, leaving 19 bases of the junction unmatched.

The chain uses TRBV27 and TRBJ1-6; D possibly corresponds to TRBD1 (6 bases). Germline V gene sequence: CDR1 MNHEY, CDR2 SMNVEV (reference sequence). The CDR3 consists of 13 residues. V gave up 7 bases and J gave up 9 bases, with 13 bases separating them. CDR3 in amino acids: CASTFGGSSPLHF. Here the CDR3 DNA reads TGTGCCAGCACCTTCGGGGGCAGTTCACCCCTCCACTTT.

This chain joins TRBV19 and TRBJ1-1; no definite D call. This CDR3 contains 11 residues. V lost 6 bases, J lost 7 bases, and 9 bases lay in between. Germline V gene sequence: CDR1 LNHDA, CDR2 SQIVND (reference sequence). The CDR3 loop reads CASRTSIEAFF. Written as DNA, the CDR3 is TGTGCCAGTAGAACATCAATTGAAGCTTTCTTT.

The gene calls are TRBV2 and TRBJ2-7, with 14 bases that match TRBD2. Per germline, CDR1 SNHLY and CDR2 FYNNEI. This CDR3 is built from 17 residues. J lost 0 bases, V lost 6 bases, and 7 bases had no gene match. CDR3 bases: TGTGCCAGCAGCGGGACTAGCGGGGGTTACTACTCCTACGAGCAGTACTTC. Protein: CASSGTSGGYYSYEQYF. The full variable domain, rest sourced from reference TRBV2 and TRBJ2-7, is EPEVTQTPSHQVTQMGQEVILRCVPISNHLYFYWYRQILGQKVEFLVSFYNNEISEKSEIFDDQFSVERPDGSNFTLKIRSTKLEDSAMYFCASSGTSGGYYSYEQYFGPGTRLTVT.

The V and J genes are TRBV5-5 and TRBJ2-7; 7 nucleotides line up with TRBD2. With 1 base clipped from V and 7 bases from J, the junction kept 8 bases outside the gene matches. The length of the CDR3 is 14 residues. The germline V gene has CDR1 SGHKS and CDR2 YYEKEE (reference sequence). CDR3 DNA: TGTGCCAGCAGCTTGAGGCTAGCGGCAGGGGAGCAGTACGTC. Translating gives CASSLRLAAGEQYV.

V usage is TRBV18 and J usage is TRBJ1-5; D gene unclear. This CDR3 has 14 residues. CDR1 is KGHSH and CDR2 is LQKENI in the germline V gene. Trimming took off 2 bases at V and 3 bases at J, with 8 bases between the two ends. The CDR3 sequence: CASSPSGDNQPQHF. As DNA, the CDR3 is TGTGCCAGCTCACCATCCGGTGACAATCAGCCCCAGCATTTT.

CDR3 loop: CASSNDGYYGYTF. The DNA for the CDR3 is TGTGCCAGTAGTAACGACGGATACTATGGCTACACCTTC. The rearrangement uses TRBV19 and TRBJ1-2; D remains ambiguous. V lost 4 bases and J 3 bases, leaving 9 bases between the germline ends. Germline CDR1 and CDR2: LNHDA and SQIVND (reference sequence). The CDR3 has 13 amino acids.

This sequence joins TRBV28 and TRBJ1-1; 8 bases line up with TRBD1. Germline assignment: CDR1 MDHEN and CDR2 SYDVKM. V was pared by 7 bases and J by 4 bases, with 8 bases of the junction left unmatched. This CDR3 comprises 14 residues. The chain's CDR3 is CASITGGAITEAFF. In nucleotides, the CDR3 is TGTGCCAGCATCACAGGGGGGGCGATCACTGAAGCTTTCTTT. Drawing the rest from reference TRBV28 and TRBJ1-1, the complete variable domain is DVKVTQSSRYLVKRTGEKVFLECVQDMDHENMFWYRQDPGLGLRLIYFSYDVKMKEKGDIPEGYSVSREKKERFSLILESASTNQTSMYLCASITGGAITEAFFGQGTRLTVV.

Here the CDR3 DNA reads TGTGCCAGCAGCCAAGAAGGAGGTGAAGCTTTCTTT. Protein: CASSQEGGEAFF. The rearrangement uses TRBV4-2 and TRBJ1-1, with no clear D. This CDR3 region has 12 residues. Looked up from germline, CDR1 is LGHNA and CDR2 is YNFKEQ. V dropped 0 bases and J dropped 7 bases, with 6 bases sitting between them.

The chain employs TRBV6-5 and TRBJ1-2; 8 positions match TRBD1. The CDR3 runs 15 residues. Germline values: CDR1 MNHEY, CDR2 SVGAGI. V shed 0 bases, J shed 1 base, and the junction held 1 base outside the gene matches. The CDR3 nucleotides are TGTGCCAGCAGTTACTCGGGACAGGTTAACTATGGCTACACCTTC. The encoded protein is CASSYSGQVNYGYTF.

This clone was seen a handful of times. The chain has TRBV30 and TRBJ1-5, with D unclear. The CDR3 loop spans 14 amino acids. Germline V CDR1 and CDR2: GTSNPN, SVGIG (reference sequence). The germline V and J ends were trimmed by 7 bases and 2 bases, with 15 bases remaining between them. For the CDR3, the DNA is TGTGCCTACGGCCAACAGATCGGCAATCAGCCCCAGCATTTT. It encodes CAYGQQIGNQPQHF.